Here is one T cell receptor (beta chain) with its context. This clonotype appeared a single time. What this receptor recognizes is not known. Base quality data are lacking; no much larger clone is found one base away. Just one read gives weak support. The 39 donors, aged about 6 to 90 years, were systemically healthy Caucasian individuals from Russia. Ten milliliters of peripheral blood were drawn from each donor into EDTA-treated Vacutainer tubes. Ficoll-Paque density-gradient centrifugation was used to isolate PBMCs, with at least 7 million per sample. Trizol reagent was used to extract total RNA from the PBMCs, yielding at least 6 micrograms per sample. Naive CD45RAhigh/CD27high T cell percentages were measured by flow cytometry on a PBMC aliquot from every donor. Library preparation was by 5' RACE. Sequencing was carried out with an Illumina HiSeq 2500. A second PCR of roughly 7 to 12 cycles was run with a J-beta primer mix and a sample-barcoded 5' primer. A unique molecular identifier was introduced onto each TCR beta cDNA molecule by a template-switch 5' adaptor carrying 12 random nucleotides. Each sample yielded at least 3 million CDR3-containing paired-end reads. All of the RNA was converted into first-strand cDNA using the Mint cDNA synthesis kit, with a TRBC-specific oligonucleotide serving as the primer. Following uracil-DNA glycosylase treatment, all cDNA underwent a first 18-cycle PCR with the universal primers M1SS and BC2_uni_R. The authors' pipeline ran thus. Normalization of each sample was performed by random selection of 1 million high-quality reads, each carrying a distinct molecular identifier. Reads with shared molecular identifiers were discarded instead of being binned into consensus sequences. CDR3 identification, clonotype clustering and error correction used MiTCR with a Q25 quality threshold and the strictest error-elimination algorithm. A nonparametric unseen species model with Euler transformation was used to estimate lower-bound total TCR beta diversity. TCRdb reprocessed the public reads (quality trimming at Q25 with fastp, clone calling with MiXCR) and kept in-frame beta chains. Rows with a matching CDR3 protein are joined into one entry that keeps the most common DNA and genes. The V and J calls reflect TCRdb's pipeline rather than the authors' work. The sample data list about 580,000 distinct CDR3 sequences, and 47% of these were observed just once. The ten largest account for around 23% of the sample.

CDR1 MGHRA and CDR2 YSYEKL are derived from the germline V gene. At the junction V is shortened by 6 bases and J by 2 bases; bases outside the gene matches: 9. The CDR3 has 15 amino acids, counting the end cysteine and phenylalanine. Just CDR3 DNA is preserved here, 45 bases in frame from base 1. These data come from a study of blood T cells in healthy people across ages (dated by TCRdb to 2014 to 2015). The study in broad terms: In model experiments, template switching captured roughly one uniquely barcoded TCR beta cDNA molecule for every two T cells. Using deep sequencing normalized with unique cDNA molecular identifiers, the study measured how TCR beta repertoire diversity changes with age. Donors were grouped into four age groups: young (average 16 years), middle-aged (under 40), aged (62) and long-lived (82). To avoid experimental bias, donors of different ages were distributed randomly across sequencing lanes. The study analyzed two additional independent replicas of 1 million unique cDNA reads from the same blood draw for two donors, one aged 18 to 29 and one aged 80 or older.

Broader findings and caveats from the paper: A strong correlation was found between observed TCR beta diversity and the percentage of naive T cells measured by flow cytometry. The CMV infection status of donors was not known, potentially confounding age-related changes in expanded clonotypes. As age increased, observed TCR beta diversity per million T cells dropped in a roughly linear way, and a significant reduction was already evident by age about 36. Estimates of total diversity based on one million sequenced T cells were considered lower bounds and underestimates. Bulk unsorted PBMC profiling prevented conclusive comparison of naive and antigen-experienced compartments. Compared with the aged group, more naive CD4+ T cells, fewer expanded clones and increased TCR diversity were shown by the long-lived group, suggesting age selection.

Sequencing used blood. The TCR sequence derives from a man older than 75 in good health. The sequence is built from TRBV4-1 and TRBJ1-2; a stretch of 7 junction bases matches TRBD1. The bases are TGCGCCAGCAGGCCCCCGGGACAGCAAAACTATGGCTACACCTTC. Its amino acids are CASRPPGQQNYGYTF.